This T cell receptor (beta chain) was sequenced in a study of OX40 agonist ivuxolimab in advanced cancers. Study-wide context: Ivuxolimab was an agonistic, fully human IgG2 monoclonal antibody directed against OX40 (CD134), a costimulatory receptor. Intravenous ivuxolimab was administered to patients every 2 weeks at six dose levels: 0.01, 0.1, 0.3, 1.5, 3 and 10 mg/kg. Among the approximately 54 dose-escalation patients, about 19 had hepatocellular carcinoma, roughly 15 melanoma, 9 renal cell carcinoma and 9 head and neck cancer. In the dose-escalation cohort, over 65% of patients were male, and the mean age was approximately 55 years, with a range of roughly 20 to 80. Patients were allowed to have had prior anti-PD-1, anti-PD-L1 or anti-CTLA-4 therapy, and roughly two fifths of the dose-escalation patients had been treated with checkpoint inhibitors. Partial responses occurred in three dose-escalation patients, of whom one had hepatocellular carcinoma and two had cutaneous melanoma. Peripheral TCRbeta sequencing aimed to test whether ivuxolimab altered TCR sequence diversity and caused clonal T-cell expansion. The monotherapy dose-escalation portion (N ≈ 57 patients) of the phase I ivuxolimab trial is reported in the paper. On the study overall, not on this receptor specifically: In the 0.1-3.0 mg/kg groups, partial responders had among the lowest normalized peripheral clonal expansion, particularly in CD8+ T cells. On average, CD8+ T cells showed more expanded clones than CD4+ T cells after ivuxolimab. At doses of 0.1 to 3.0 mg/kg, clonal expansion of both CD4+ and CD8+ T cells in blood was seen between baseline and week 6. The antigen specificity of the clonally expanded peripheral T cells was not determined. Low levels of normalized T-cell clonal expansion were also seen in some nonresponding patients.

In the case of this clone: What this receptor recognizes is not known. One base away there is no much larger clone; base qualities are not given.

Patients with a history of autoimmune disease or receiving systemic immunosuppression were excluded from the trial. In every dose cohort, peripheral blood was drawn for TCR sequencing at baseline, cycle 4 day 1, and cycle 7 day 1. The samples were drawn from a first-in-human, open-label, multicenter phase I dose-escalation trial of ivuxolimab. Adults with locally advanced or metastatic melanoma, renal cell carcinoma, hepatocellular carcinoma or head and neck squamous cell carcinoma were enrolled in the trial. Before TCR sequencing, CD4+ T cells and CD8+ T cells from peripheral blood were sorted into separate populations. Genomic DNA was isolated from the sorted cells so that the TCRbeta CDR3 region could be sequenced. The immunoSEQ Assay was used for sequencing of TCRbeta CDR3 regions. The source is immuneACCESS, and TCRdb retained only in-frame sequences with V and J called. Part of the clones is not carried over; for the studies checked, unresolved V genes explain less than half of this, and the remainder is unexplained. The sample table shows around 83,000 clones, and 75% to 95% are seen once. The ten largest clonotypes hold approximately 2.4% of the sample.

The germline V gene (reference sequence) gives CDR1 as LNHDA and CDR2 as SQIVND. V is trimmed back by 3 bases and J by 6 bases, and the junction contains 3 bases that no gene match accounts for. CDR3 length: 14 amino acids, cysteine to phenylalanine. The read is trimmed to its CDR3 DNA, 42 bases read in frame from base 1. This TCR was sampled from an adult with an advanced solid tumor such as melanoma, head and neck, liver or kidney cancer. This receptor chain uses TRBV19 and TRBJ1-5, and 9 junctional nucleotides match TRBD1. Sequencing used CD4+ or CD8+ T cells sorted from blood, obtained in a trial of the OX40 agonist ivuxolimab. CDR3 loop: CASSMDRGSQPQHF. The DNA is TGTGCCAGTAGTATGGACAGGGGAAGTCAGCCCCAGCATTTT. The entire variable domain, with the stretches around the CDR3 drawn from the reference TRBV19 and TRBJ1-5 proteins, is DGGITQSPKYLFRKEGQNVTLSCEQNLNHDAMYWYRQDPGQGLRLIYYSQIVNDFQKGDIAEGYSVSREKKESFPLTVTSAQKNPTAFYLCASSMDRGSQPQHFGDGTRLSIL.